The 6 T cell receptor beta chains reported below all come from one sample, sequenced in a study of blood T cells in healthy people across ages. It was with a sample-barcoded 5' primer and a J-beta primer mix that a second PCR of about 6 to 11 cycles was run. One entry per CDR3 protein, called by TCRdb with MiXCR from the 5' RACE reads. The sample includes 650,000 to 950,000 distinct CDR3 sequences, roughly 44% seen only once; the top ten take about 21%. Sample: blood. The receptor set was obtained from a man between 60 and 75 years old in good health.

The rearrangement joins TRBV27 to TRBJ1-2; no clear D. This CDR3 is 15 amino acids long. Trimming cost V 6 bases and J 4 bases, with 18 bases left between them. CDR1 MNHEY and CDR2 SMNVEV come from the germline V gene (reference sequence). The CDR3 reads CASSFVKDRGYGYTF. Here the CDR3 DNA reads TGTGCCAGCAGCTTTGTTAAGGACCGGGGCTATGGCTACACCTTC.

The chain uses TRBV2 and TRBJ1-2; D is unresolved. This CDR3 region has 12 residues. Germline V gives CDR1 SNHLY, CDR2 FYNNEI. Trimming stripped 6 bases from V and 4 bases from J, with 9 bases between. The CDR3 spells CASRWTSYGYTF. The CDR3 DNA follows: TGTGCCAGCAGGTGGACGAGCTATGGCTACACCTTC.

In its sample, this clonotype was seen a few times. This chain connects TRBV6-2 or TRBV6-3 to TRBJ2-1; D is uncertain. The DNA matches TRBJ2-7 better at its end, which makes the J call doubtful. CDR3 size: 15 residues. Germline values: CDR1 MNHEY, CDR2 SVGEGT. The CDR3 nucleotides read TGTGCCAGCAGTTTCAGGACGGTCTCCTACAATGAGCAGTACTTC. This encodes CASSFRTVSYNEQYF.

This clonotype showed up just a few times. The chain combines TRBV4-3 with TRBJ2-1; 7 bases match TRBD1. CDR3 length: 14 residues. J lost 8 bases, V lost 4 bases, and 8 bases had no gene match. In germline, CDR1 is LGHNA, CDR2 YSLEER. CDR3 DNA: TGCGCCAGCAGCCTACGACAGGGTGGCGATGAGCAGTTCTTC. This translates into CASSLRQGGDEQFF.

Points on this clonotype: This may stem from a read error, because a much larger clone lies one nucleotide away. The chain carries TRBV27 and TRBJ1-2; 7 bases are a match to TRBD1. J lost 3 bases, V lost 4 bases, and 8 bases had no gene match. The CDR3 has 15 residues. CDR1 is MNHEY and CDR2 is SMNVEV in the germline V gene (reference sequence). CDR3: CASSSGIGGYYGYTF. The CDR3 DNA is TGTGCCAGCAGTTCCGGGATAGGGGGCTACTATGGCTACACCTTC.

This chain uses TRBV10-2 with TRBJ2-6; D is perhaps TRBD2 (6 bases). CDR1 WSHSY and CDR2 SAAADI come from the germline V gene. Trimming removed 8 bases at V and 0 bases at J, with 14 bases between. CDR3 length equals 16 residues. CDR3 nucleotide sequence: TGCGCCAGCCGCCTCGCGGGGAGCTCTGGGGCCAACGTCCTGACTTTC. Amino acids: CASRLAGSSGANVLTF.